A selection of T cell receptor beta chains follows, all from one sample in a study of blood T cell repertoires in COVID-19. Sequencing used immunoSEQ multiplex PCR; TCRdb keeps in-frame clones, though not all of them. The sample includes 50,000 to 75,000 clones, under 80% of them seen just once. Sequenced material: peripheral blood. These receptors were collected from a man between 60 and 75 years old with acute or convalescent COVID-19. Each CDR3 is given with its conserved first and last residue. Fields, in order: CDR3 protein, CDR3 DNA, V gene, D gene, J gene, clone size. A D gene is named only where the DNA matches it firmly. Where a row states a size, it is once, few, many or the class of an expanded clone; other rows omit it.

CDR3aa: CASSTSGGGRNQPQHF
CDR3nt: TGTGCCAGCAGTACCTCAGGGGGTGGGCGCAATCAGCCCCAGCATTTT
v_gene: TRBV6-2/TRBV6-3
d_gene: TRBD1
j_gene: TRBJ1-5
abundance: NA

CDR3aa: CASSSKPEANYGYTF
CDR3nt: TGTGCCAGCAGTTCAAAACCGGAGGCTAACTATGGCTACACCTTC
v_gene: TRBV27
d_gene: NA
j_gene: TRBJ1-2
abundance: many

CDR3aa: CASSLGRGQYF
CDR3nt: TGTGCCAGCAGCTTAGGGAGGGGGCAGTACTTC
v_gene: TRBV5-6
d_gene: TRBD2
j_gene: TRBJ2-7
abundance: NA

CDR3aa: CSVERDRAPYEQYF
CDR3nt: TGCAGCGTTGAAAGGGACAGGGCGCCCTACGAGCAGTACTTC
v_gene: TRBV29-1
d_gene: TRBD1
j_gene: TRBJ2-7
abundance: NA

CDR3aa: CASSLAGTGELFF
CDR3nt: TGTGCCAGCAGTTTGGCAGGAACCGGGGAGCTGTTTTTT
v_gene: TRBV12-3/TRBV12-4
d_gene: NA
j_gene: TRBJ2-2
abundance: NA

CDR3aa: CASSPTLSPDTQYF
CDR3nt: TGTGCCAGCAGCCCCACCCTAAGTCCGGATACGCAGTATTTT
v_gene: TRBV7-9
d_gene: NA
j_gene: TRBJ2-3
abundance: NA

CDR3aa: CASSTIRGRYTEAFF
CDR3nt: TGTGCCAGTAGTACCATAAGGGGGAGATACACTGAAGCTTTCTTT
v_gene: TRBV19
d_gene: NA
j_gene: TRBJ1-1
abundance: NA

CDR3aa: CASRPSGLAGDTQYF
CDR3nt: TGTGCCAGCAGGCCTTCGGGACTAGCGGGAGATACGCAGTATTTT
v_gene: TRBV11-2
d_gene: TRBD2
j_gene: TRBJ2-3
abundance: few

CDR3aa: CASSSRQGAPETQYF
CDR3nt: TGTGCCAGCAGTTCGCGACAGGGGGCCCCAGAGACCCAGTACTTC
v_gene: TRBV27
d_gene: TRBD1
j_gene: TRBJ2-5
abundance: NA

CDR3aa: CASSRGQGAYEQYF
CDR3nt: TGTGCCAGCAGCAGGGGACAGGGGGCTTACGAGCAGTACTTC
v_gene: TRBV9
d_gene: TRBD1
j_gene: TRBJ2-7
abundance: NA

CDR3aa: CASSLDRQLYNEQFF
CDR3nt: TGTGCCAGCAGCCTTGACAGGCAACTGTACAATGAGCAGTTCTTC
v_gene: TRBV11-2
d_gene: NA
j_gene: TRBJ2-1
abundance: NA

CDR3aa: CATSEGTGTQETQYF
CDR3nt: TGTGCCACCAGTGAAGGGACAGGTACCCAAGAGACCCAGTACTTC
v_gene: TRBV24-1
d_gene: TRBD1
j_gene: TRBJ2-5
abundance: once

CDR3aa: CAWSSPGTGNEKLFF
CDR3nt: TGTGCCTGGAGTAGCCCAGGCACGGGGAATGAAAAACTGTTTTTT
v_gene: TRBV30
d_gene: NA
j_gene: TRBJ1-4
abundance: NA

CDR3aa: CASSLSNTGGDEQYF
CDR3nt: TGTGCCAGCAGCTTATCGAACACAGGGGGCGACGAGCAGTACTTC
v_gene: TRBV11-3
d_gene: TRBD1
j_gene: TRBJ2-7
abundance: NA

CDR3aa: CASSPRRQGTYEQYF
CDR3nt: TGTGCCAGCAGCCCCCGTAGACAGGGAACCTACGAGCAGTACTTC
v_gene: TRBV9
d_gene: TRBD1
j_gene: TRBJ2-7
abundance: NA

CDR3aa: CASSLADRGNTEAFF
CDR3nt: TGTGCCAGCAGCTTGGCCGACAGGGGGAACACTGAAGCTTTCTTT
v_gene: TRBV7-9
d_gene: TRBD1
j_gene: TRBJ1-1
abundance: NA

CDR3aa: CASSILSGRTEQFF
CDR3nt: TGTGCCAGCAGCATCCTTAGCGGGAGGACTGAGCAGTTCTTC
v_gene: TRBV7-2
d_gene: TRBD2
j_gene: TRBJ2-1
abundance: NA

CDR3aa: CASSPSGVQAFF
CDR3nt: TGTGCCAGCAGCCCAAGCGGAGTCCAAGCTTTCTTT
v_gene: TRBV7-9
d_gene: NA
j_gene: TRBJ1-1
abundance: NA

CDR3aa: CASSEASGSDEQFF
CDR3nt: TGCGCCAGCAGTGAGGCTAGCGGGAGTGATGAGCAGTTCTTC
v_gene: TRBV10-2
d_gene: TRBD2
j_gene: TRBJ2-1
abundance: NA

CDR3aa: CASSNLATDGEQYF
CDR3nt: TGTGCCAGCAGCAATCTAGCGACCGACGGCGAGCAGTACTTC
v_gene: TRBV3-1/TRBV3-2
d_gene: NA
j_gene: TRBJ2-7
abundance: NA

CDR3aa: CASSGQMNSPLHF
CDR3nt: TGTGCCAGCAGTGGACAGATGAATTCACCCCTCCACTTT
v_gene: TRBV2
d_gene: NA
j_gene: TRBJ1-6
abundance: NA

CDR3aa: CASTPLSLAGTYEQYF
CDR3nt: TGTGCCAGCACCCCTCTCTCGTTGGCAGGAACCTACGAGCAGTACTTC
v_gene: TRBV27
d_gene: NA
j_gene: TRBJ2-7
abundance: NA

CDR3aa: CATSTGGYGYTF
CDR3nt: TGTGCCACCAGTACAGGGGGCTATGGCTACACCTTC
v_gene: TRBV24-1
d_gene: TRBD1
j_gene: TRBJ1-2
abundance: NA

CDR3aa: CASSPPGSTNEKLFF
CDR3nt: TGTGCCAGCAGCCCGCCGGGGTCCACTAATGAAAAACTGTTTTTT
v_gene: TRBV4-2
d_gene: NA
j_gene: TRBJ1-4
abundance: few

CDR3aa: CASSLLQTGEQYF
CDR3nt: TGCGCCAGCAGCTTGCTGCAGACAGGCGAGCAGTACTTC
v_gene: TRBV5-1
d_gene: NA
j_gene: TRBJ2-7
abundance: NA

CDR3aa: CATSELGGFYNEQFF
CDR3nt: TGTGCCACCAGTGAGCTAGGGGGTTTCTACAATGAGCAGTTCTTC
v_gene: TRBV24-1
d_gene: NA
j_gene: TRBJ2-1
abundance: NA

CDR3aa: CASSLKAGAVSTQYF
CDR3nt: TGTGCCAGCAGCTTAAAAGCGGGAGCCGTGAGTACGCAGTATTTT
v_gene: TRBV7-2
d_gene: TRBD2
j_gene: TRBJ2-3
abundance: once

CDR3aa: CASKLQEAKNIQYF
CDR3nt: TGTGCCAGCAAATTACAAGAAGCCAAAAACATTCAGTACTTC
v_gene: TRBV2
d_gene: NA
j_gene: TRBJ2-4
abundance: NA

CDR3aa: CASTYRESYTF
CDR3nt: TGTGCCAGTACCTACAGGGAGTCCTACACCTTC
v_gene: TRBV19
d_gene: NA
j_gene: TRBJ1-2
abundance: NA

CDR3aa: CASSNEDRVLTGELFF
CDR3nt: TGTGCCAGTAGTAACGAGGACAGGGTGCTCACCGGGGAGCTGTTTTTT
v_gene: TRBV19
d_gene: TRBD1
j_gene: TRBJ2-2
abundance: few

CDR3aa: CATSDPASGPSEQYF
CDR3nt: TGTGCCACCAGTGATCCCGCTAGCGGTCCCTCCGAGCAGTACTTC
v_gene: TRBV24-1
d_gene: TRBD2
j_gene: TRBJ2-7
abundance: NA

CDR3aa: CASSQVTSARSYEQYF
CDR3nt: TGCGCCAGCAGCCAGGTTACAAGCGCCCGCTCCTACGAGCAGTACTTC
v_gene: TRBV4-3
d_gene: NA
j_gene: TRBJ2-7
abundance: NA

CDR3aa: CASSPRAESYNEQFF
CDR3nt: TGTGCCAGCAGTCCGCGGGCAGAATCCTACAATGAGCAGTTCTTC
v_gene: TRBV2
d_gene: NA
j_gene: TRBJ2-1
abundance: once

CDR3aa: CASIQGRDRGYEQYF
CDR3nt: TGTGCCAGCATCCAAGGAAGGGACAGGGGCTACGAGCAGTACTTC
v_gene: TRBV6-5
d_gene: TRBD1
j_gene: TRBJ2-7
abundance: NA

CDR3aa: CASSLSYTEAFF
CDR3nt: TGTGCCAGCAGTTTGAGTTACACTGAAGCTTTCTTT
v_gene: TRBV28
d_gene: NA
j_gene: TRBJ1-1
abundance: NA

CDR3aa: CASSFGYTEAFF
CDR3nt: TGTGCCAGCAGCTTCGGTTACACTGAAGCTTTCTTT
v_gene: TRBV7-8
d_gene: NA
j_gene: TRBJ1-1
abundance: NA

CDR3aa: CASSPDLGGQQPQHF
CDR3nt: TGTGCCAGCAGCCCGGATCTAGGGGGACAACAGCCCCAGCATTTT
v_gene: TRBV6-5
d_gene: NA
j_gene: TRBJ1-5
abundance: NA

CDR3aa: CASSGTGGNTEAFF
CDR3nt: TGTGCCAGCAGCGGGACAGGGGGGAACACTGAAGCTTTCTTT
v_gene: TRBV7-8
d_gene: TRBD1
j_gene: TRBJ1-1
abundance: NA

CDR3aa: CASSRGPSYEQYF
CDR3nt: TGTGCCAGTAGTAGGGGGCCGTCCTACGAGCAGTACTTC
v_gene: TRBV19
d_gene: NA
j_gene: TRBJ2-7
abundance: NA

CDR3aa: CASSPGLTGNTIYF
CDR3nt: TGTGCCAGCAGTCCCGGACTTACTGGAAACACCATATATTTT
v_gene: TRBV6-5
d_gene: NA
j_gene: TRBJ1-3
abundance: few

CDR3aa: CASSQAQGPYGYTF
CDR3nt: TGCGCCAGCAGCCAAGCGCAGGGTCCCTATGGCTACACCTTC
v_gene: TRBV4-1
d_gene: NA
j_gene: TRBJ1-2
abundance: NA

CDR3aa: CASSPPGGGELFF
CDR3nt: TGTGCCAGCAGCCCCCCGGGTGGCGGGGAGCTGTTTTTT
v_gene: TRBV7-8
d_gene: NA
j_gene: TRBJ2-2
abundance: NA

CDR3aa: CATSRAPQGTEAFF
CDR3nt: TGTGCCACCAGCAGAGCCCCCCAGGGCACTGAAGCTTTCTTT
v_gene: TRBV15
d_gene: NA
j_gene: TRBJ1-1
abundance: NA

CDR3aa: CASSRDFGYGYTF
CDR3nt: TGTGCCAGCAGCAGGGACTTCGGCTATGGCTACACCTTC
v_gene: TRBV6-5
d_gene: NA
j_gene: TRBJ1-2
abundance: NA

CDR3aa: CASSIGQDYGYTF
CDR3nt: TGTGCCAGTAGTATCGGACAGGACTATGGCTACACCTTC
v_gene: TRBV19
d_gene: TRBD1
j_gene: TRBJ1-2
abundance: NA

CDR3aa: CSVASQEAAFF
CDR3nt: TGCAGCGTTGCATCCCAGGAGGCCGCTTTCTTT
v_gene: TRBV29-1
d_gene: NA
j_gene: TRBJ1-1
abundance: NA